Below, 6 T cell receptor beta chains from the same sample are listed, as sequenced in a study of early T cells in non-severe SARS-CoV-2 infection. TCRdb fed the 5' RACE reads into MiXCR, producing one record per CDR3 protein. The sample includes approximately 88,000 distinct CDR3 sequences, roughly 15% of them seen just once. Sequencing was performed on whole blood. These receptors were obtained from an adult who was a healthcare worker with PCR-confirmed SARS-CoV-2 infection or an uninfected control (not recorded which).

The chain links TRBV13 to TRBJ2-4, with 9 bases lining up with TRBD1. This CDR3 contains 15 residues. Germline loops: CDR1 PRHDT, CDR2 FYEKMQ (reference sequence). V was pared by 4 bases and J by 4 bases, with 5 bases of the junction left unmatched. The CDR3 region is CASSSRQGVKNIQYF. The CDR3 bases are TGTGCCAGCAGCTCCCGACAGGGGGTAAAAAACATTCAGTACTTC.

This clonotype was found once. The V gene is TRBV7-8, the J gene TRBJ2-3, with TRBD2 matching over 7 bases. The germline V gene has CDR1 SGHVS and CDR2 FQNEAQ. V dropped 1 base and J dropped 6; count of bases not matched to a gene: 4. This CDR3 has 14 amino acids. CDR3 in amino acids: CASSLVAGVDTQYF. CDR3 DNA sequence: TGTGCCAGCAGCTTAGTTGCGGGGGTCGATACGCAGTATTTT.

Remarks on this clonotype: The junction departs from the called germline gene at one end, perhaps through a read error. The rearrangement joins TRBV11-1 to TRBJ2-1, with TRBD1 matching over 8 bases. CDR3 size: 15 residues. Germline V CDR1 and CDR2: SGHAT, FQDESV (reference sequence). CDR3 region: CARSLRGQSYNEQFF. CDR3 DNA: TGTGCCCGCAGCCTCAGGGGGCAGTCGTACAATGAGCAGTTCTTC.

DNA for the CDR3: TGTGCCAGCAGCAGCTTCTCTCCGGGGTTCCAAGAGACCCAGTACTTC. Amino acids: CASSSFSPGFQETQYF. The chain links TRBV6-5 to TRBJ2-5, with D maybe TRBD2 (5 bases). This CDR3 spans 16 amino acids. The V gene lost 6 bases and the J gene lost 1 base, with 18 bases spanning the gap. Germline values: CDR1 MNHEY, CDR2 SVGAGI.

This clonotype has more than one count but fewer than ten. The DNA for the CDR3 is TGTGCCTGGAGTCCGGGACTAGGCTACGAGCAGTACTTC. Its translation: CAWSPGLGYEQYF. V and J are TRBV30 and TRBJ2-7; 8 nucleotides line up with TRBD2. Germline values: CDR1 GTSNPN, CDR2 SVGIG (reference sequence). The junction had 3 bases not matched to a gene; V was cut back by 2 bases and J by 3 bases. The CDR3 is 13 residues long.

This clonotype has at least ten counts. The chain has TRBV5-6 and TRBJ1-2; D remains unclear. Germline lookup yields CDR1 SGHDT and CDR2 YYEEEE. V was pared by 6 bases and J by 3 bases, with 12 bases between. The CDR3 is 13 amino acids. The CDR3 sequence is CASILRGDYGYTF. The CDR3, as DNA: TGTGCCAGCATCCTGCGTGGGGACTATGGCTACACCTTC.